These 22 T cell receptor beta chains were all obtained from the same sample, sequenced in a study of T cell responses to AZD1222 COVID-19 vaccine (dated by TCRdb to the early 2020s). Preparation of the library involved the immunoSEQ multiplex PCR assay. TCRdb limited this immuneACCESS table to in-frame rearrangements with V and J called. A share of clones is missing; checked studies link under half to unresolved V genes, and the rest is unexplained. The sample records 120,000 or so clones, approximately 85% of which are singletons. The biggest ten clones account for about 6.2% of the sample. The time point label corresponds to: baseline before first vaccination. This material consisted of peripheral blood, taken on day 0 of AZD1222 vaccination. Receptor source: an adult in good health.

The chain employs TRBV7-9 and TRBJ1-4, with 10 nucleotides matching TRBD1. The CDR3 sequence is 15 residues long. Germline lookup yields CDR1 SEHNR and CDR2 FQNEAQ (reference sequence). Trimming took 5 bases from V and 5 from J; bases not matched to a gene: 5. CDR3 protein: CASSARQGANEKLFF. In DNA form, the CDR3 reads TGTGCCAGCAGCGCACGACAGGGGGCGAATGAAAAACTGTTTTTT.

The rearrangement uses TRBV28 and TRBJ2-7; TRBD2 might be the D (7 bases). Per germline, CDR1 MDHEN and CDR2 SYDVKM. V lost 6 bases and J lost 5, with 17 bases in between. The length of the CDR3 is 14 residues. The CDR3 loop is CASRLGGGGDEQYF. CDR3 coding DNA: TGTGCCAGCAGATTAGGGGGGGGTGGAGACGAGCAGTACTTC.

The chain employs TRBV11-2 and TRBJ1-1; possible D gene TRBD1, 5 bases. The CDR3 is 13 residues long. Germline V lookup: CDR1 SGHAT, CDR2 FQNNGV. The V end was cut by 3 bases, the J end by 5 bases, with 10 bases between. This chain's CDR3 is CASSLNQGTEAFF. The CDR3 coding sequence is TGTGCCAGCAGCTTGAATCAGGGAACTGAAGCTTTCTTT.

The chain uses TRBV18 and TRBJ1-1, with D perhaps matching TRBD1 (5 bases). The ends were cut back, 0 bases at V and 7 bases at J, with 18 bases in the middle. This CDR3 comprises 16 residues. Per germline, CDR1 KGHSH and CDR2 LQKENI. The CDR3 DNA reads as TGTGCCAGCTCACCACCGTCGCAGGGAAGGGCAGGTGAAGCTTTCTTT. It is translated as CASSPPSQGRAGEAFF.

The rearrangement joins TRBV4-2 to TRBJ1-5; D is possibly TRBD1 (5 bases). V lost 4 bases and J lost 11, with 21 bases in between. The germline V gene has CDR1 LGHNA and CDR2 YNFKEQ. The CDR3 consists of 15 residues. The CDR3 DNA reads TGTGCCAGCAGCCCCTCACAGGTGGCGGTTGGGGCCCAGCATTTT. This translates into CASSPSQVAVGAQHF.

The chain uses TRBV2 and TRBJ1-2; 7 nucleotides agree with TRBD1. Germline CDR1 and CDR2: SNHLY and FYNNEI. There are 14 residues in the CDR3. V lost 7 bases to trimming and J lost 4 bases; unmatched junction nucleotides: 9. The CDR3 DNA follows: TGTGCCAGCAAGCTTAGGGACAGAGCCTATGGCTACACCTTC. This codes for CASKLRDRAYGYTF.

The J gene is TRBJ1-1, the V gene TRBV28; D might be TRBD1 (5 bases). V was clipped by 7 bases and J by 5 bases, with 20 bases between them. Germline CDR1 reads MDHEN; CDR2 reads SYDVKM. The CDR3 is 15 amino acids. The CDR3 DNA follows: TGTGCCAGCACCCCCTTATGGGGGGGTCGAACTGAAGCTTTCTTT. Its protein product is CASTPLWGGRTEAFF.

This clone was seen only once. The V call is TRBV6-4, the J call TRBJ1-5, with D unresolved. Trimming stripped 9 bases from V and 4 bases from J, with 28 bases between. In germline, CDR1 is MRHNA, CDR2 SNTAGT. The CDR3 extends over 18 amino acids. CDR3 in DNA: TGTGCCAGGGGGTGGTGGGCGGATTTAGGTGTCCCAAATCAGCCCCAGCATTTT. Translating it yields CARGWWADLGVPNQPQHF.

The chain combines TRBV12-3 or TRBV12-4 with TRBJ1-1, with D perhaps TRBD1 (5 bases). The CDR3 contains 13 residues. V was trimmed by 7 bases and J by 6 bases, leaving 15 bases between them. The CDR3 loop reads CASTPGGVPEAFF. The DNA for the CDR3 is TGTGCCAGCACCCCTGGGGGGGTCCCTGAAGCTTTCTTT.

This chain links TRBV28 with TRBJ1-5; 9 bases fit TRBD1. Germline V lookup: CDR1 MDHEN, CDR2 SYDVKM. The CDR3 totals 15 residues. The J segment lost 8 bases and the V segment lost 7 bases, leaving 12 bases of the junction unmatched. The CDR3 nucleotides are TGTGCCAGCACAGAAGGACAGGGGTCTTTCAAGCCCCAGCATTTT. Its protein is CASTEGQGSFKPQHF. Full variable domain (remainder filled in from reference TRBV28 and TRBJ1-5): DVKVTQSSRYLVKRTGEKVFLECVQDMDHENMFWYRQDPGLGLRLIYFSYDVKMKEKGDIPEGYSVSREKKERFSLILESASTNQTSMYLCASTEGQGSFKPQHFGDGTRLSIL.

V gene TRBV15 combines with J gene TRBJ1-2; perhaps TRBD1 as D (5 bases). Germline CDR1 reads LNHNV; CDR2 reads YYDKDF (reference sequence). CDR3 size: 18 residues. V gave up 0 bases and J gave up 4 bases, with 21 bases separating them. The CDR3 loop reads CATSRDLGRGQTTYGYTF. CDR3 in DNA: TGTGCCACCAGCAGAGATTTGGGTCGAGGACAAACTACCTATGGCTACACCTTC.

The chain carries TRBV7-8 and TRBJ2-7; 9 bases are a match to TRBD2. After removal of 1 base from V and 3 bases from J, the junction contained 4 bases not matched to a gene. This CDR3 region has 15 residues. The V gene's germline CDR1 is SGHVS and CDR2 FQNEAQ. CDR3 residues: CASSLDGSGGYEQYF. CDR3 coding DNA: TGTGCCAGCAGCTTAGATGGTAGCGGGGGCTACGAGCAGTACTTC.

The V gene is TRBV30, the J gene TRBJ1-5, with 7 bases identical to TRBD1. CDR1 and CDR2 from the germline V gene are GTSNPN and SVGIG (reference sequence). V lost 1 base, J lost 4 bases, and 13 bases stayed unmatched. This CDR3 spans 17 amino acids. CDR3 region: CAWSGEAGGLANQPQHF. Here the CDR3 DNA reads TGTGCCTGGAGTGGCGAGGCAGGGGGGTTGGCGAATCAGCCCCAGCATTTT.

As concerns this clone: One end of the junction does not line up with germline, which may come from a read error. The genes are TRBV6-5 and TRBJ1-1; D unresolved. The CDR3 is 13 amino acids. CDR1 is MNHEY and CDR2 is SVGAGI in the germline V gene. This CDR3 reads CASSQHENSEAFF. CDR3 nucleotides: TGTGCCAGCAGTCAACATGAGAACTCTGAAGCTTTCTTT.

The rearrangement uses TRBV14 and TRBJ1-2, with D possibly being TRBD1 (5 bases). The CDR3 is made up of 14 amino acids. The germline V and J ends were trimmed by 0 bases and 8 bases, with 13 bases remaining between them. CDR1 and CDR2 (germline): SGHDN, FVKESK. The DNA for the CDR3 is TGTGCCAGCAGCCAAGATCGCAGGGTAGGGGGCTACACCTTC. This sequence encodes CASSQDRRVGGYTF.

CDR3 sequence reads: CASSFYAGFGGTGELFF. The CDR3 DNA reads as TGTGCCAGCAGCTTTTATGCCGGGTTTGGGGGCACCGGGGAGCTGTTTTTT. The gene calls are TRBV7-8 and TRBJ2-2, with D possibly being TRBD1 or TRBD2 (5 bases each). Germline V gives CDR1 SGHVS, CDR2 FQNEAQ. There are 17 residues in the CDR3. The ends were cut back, 3 bases at V and 4 bases at J, with 18 bases in the middle.

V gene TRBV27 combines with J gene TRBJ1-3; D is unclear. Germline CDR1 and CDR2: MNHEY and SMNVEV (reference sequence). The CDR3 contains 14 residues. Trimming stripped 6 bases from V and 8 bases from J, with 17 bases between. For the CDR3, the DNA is TGTGCCAGCAGCTCAGGAGGATCTTGGGACACCATATATTTT. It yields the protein CASSSGGSWDTIYF.

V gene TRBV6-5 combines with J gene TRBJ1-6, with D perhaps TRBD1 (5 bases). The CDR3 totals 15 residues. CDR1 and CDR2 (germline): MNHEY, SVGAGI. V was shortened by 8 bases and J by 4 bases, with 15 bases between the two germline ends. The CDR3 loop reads CASYITGPYNSPLHF. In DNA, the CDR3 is TGTGCCAGCTACATTACAGGTCCATATAATTCACCCCTCCACTTT.

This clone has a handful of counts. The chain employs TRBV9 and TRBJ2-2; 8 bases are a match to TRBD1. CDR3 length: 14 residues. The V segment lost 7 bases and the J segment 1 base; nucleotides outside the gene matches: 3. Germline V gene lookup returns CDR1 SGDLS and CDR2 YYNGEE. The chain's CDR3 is CASAGQENTGELFF. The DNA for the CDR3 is TGTGCCAGCGCGGGACAGGAGAACACCGGGGAGCTGTTTTTT.

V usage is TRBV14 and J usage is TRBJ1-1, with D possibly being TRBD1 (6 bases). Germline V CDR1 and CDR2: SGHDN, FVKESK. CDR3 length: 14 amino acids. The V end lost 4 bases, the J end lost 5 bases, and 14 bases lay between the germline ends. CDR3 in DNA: TGTGCCAGCAGCCTGCAGGGGCTCGGAACTGAAGCTTTCTTT. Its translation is CASSLQGLGTEAFF.

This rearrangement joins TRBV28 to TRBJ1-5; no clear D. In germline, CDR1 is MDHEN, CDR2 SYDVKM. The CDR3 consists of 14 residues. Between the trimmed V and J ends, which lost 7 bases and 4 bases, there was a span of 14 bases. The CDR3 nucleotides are TGTGCCAGCATTATCTCCGGCGGAAATCAGCCCCAGCATTTT. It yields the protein CASIISGGNQPQHF.

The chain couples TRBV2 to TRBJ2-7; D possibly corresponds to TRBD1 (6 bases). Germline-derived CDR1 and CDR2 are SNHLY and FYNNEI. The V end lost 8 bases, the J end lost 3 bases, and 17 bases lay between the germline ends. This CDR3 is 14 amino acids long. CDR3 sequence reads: CASLPGQVLYEQYF. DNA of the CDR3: TGTGCCAGCCTACCGGGACAAGTTCTCTACGAGCAGTACTTC.